The following is a T cell receptor (beta chain) sequence with its context. The data derive from a study of blood T cell repertoires in COVID-19. The wider study: Each recovered donor of Cohort 3 presented with two negative PCRs, clearance, or symptom resolution. Samples of COVID-19 (acute and convalescent) were obtained from the United States, Italy and Spain.

Individuals aged about 18 to 89 years were recruited from approximately 24 US areas. The V end was cut by 3 bases, the J end by 1 base, with 9 bases between. CDR1 and CDR2 from the germline V gene are MDHEN and SYDVKM. There are 14 residues in the CDR3. Sequencing was performed with immunoSEQ multiplex PCR; in TCRdb, only in-frame clones are kept and a portion is missing. The table shows a few hundred thousand clones, with about 90% occurring only once. The chain uses TRBV28 and TRBJ1-1; a possible D gene is TRBD1 (5 bases). This TCR derives from a middle-aged man in a cohort exposed to, infected with or recovered from COVID-19 (not recorded which). Sequenced: PBMCs or T cells enriched from blood (not recorded which). The CDR3 DNA sequence: TGTGCCAGCAGTTTGGCACAGGCGAACACTGAAGCTTTCTTT. Translated, it gives CASSLAQANTEAFF. Full variable domain (remainder filled in from reference TRBV28 and TRBJ1-1): DVKVTQSSRYLVKRTGEKVFLECVQDMDHENMFWYRQDPGLGLRLIYFSYDVKMKEKGDIPEGYSVSREKKERFSLILESASTNQTSMYLCASSLAQANTEAFFGQGTRLTVV.